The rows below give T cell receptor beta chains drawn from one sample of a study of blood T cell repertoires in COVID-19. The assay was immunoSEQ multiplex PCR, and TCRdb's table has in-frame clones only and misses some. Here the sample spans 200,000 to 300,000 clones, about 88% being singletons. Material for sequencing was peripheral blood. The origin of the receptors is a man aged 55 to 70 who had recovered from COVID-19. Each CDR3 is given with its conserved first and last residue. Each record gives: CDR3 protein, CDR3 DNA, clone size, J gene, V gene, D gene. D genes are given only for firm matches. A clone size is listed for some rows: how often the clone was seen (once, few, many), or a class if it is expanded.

CASSQVRECGRSSTDTQYF | TGTGCCAGCAGCCAAGTTAGGGAGTGCGGGAGATCTAGCACAGATACGCAGTATTTT | - | TRBJ2-3 | TRBV3-1/TRBV3-2 | TRBD2
CASSSLTDTQYF | TGCGCCAGCAGCTCCCTGACAGATACGCAGTATTTT | - | TRBJ2-3 | TRBV10-2 | -
CASSGGETRDVGEQYF | TGTGCCAGCAGCGGGGGGGAGACCAGGGACGTCGGCGAGCAGTACTTC | - | TRBJ2-7 | TRBV9 | -
CASSLTGYTEAFF | TGTGCCAGCAGCTTAACAGGGTACACTGAAGCTTTCTTT | - | TRBJ1-1 | TRBV11-3 | -
CATRYIGFAEQYF | TGTGCCACCAGATATATCGGGTTCGCCGAGCAGTACTTC | - | TRBJ2-7 | TRBV24-1 | -
CAIDRGGEQYF | TGTGCCATCGACAGGGGGGGCGAGCAGTACTTC | - | TRBJ2-7 | TRBV6-5 | TRBD1
CASSVMQAGGQETQYF | TGTGCCAGCAGTGTGATGCAAGCGGGGGGCCAAGAGACCCAGTACTTC | - | TRBJ2-5 | TRBV6-1 | TRBD2
CASAAVLGVREKLFF | TGTGCCAGCGCCGCCGTTCTCGGGGTTAGGGAAAAACTGTTTTTT | - | TRBJ1-4 | TRBV27 | -
CASCWRVGEKLFF | TGTGCCAGTTGTTGGAGGGTTGGTGAAAAACTGTTTTTT | - | TRBJ1-4 | TRBV19 | -
CASSSGQGRNTEAFF | TGTGCCAGCAGCTCAGGACAGGGAAGAAACACTGAAGCTTTCTTT | - | TRBJ1-1 | TRBV11-1 | TRBD1
CASSAHTGGNGYTF | TGTGCCAGCAGCGCCCATACAGGGGGAAACGGCTACACCTTC | - | TRBJ1-2 | TRBV5-5 | TRBD1
CASSLATGPEKLFF | TGCGCCAGCAGCTTGGCGACAGGGCCTGAAAAACTGTTTTTT | once | TRBJ1-4 | TRBV5-1 | TRBD1
CASSTRGQGSYEQYF | TGTGCCAGCAGTACGAGGGGACAGGGATCCTACGAGCAGTACTTC | - | TRBJ2-7 | TRBV6-5 | TRBD1
CASSLVGTSVNEQFF | TGCGCCAGCAGCTTGGTAGGGACTAGCGTCAATGAGCAGTTCTTC | - | TRBJ2-1 | TRBV5-1 | TRBD2
CASRIRNTGELFF | TGTGCCAGCAGAATCCGTAACACCGGGGAGCTGTTTTTT | - | TRBJ2-2 | TRBV5-6 | -
CASCPGLAVNNEQFF | TGCGCCTCCTGCCCGGGACTAGCGGTTAACAATGAGCAGTTCTTC | - | TRBJ2-1 | TRBV5-1 | TRBD2
CAISYSNSNQPQHF | TGTGCCATCAGTTATAGTAATAGCAATCAGCCCCAGCATTTT | - | TRBJ1-5 | TRBV10-3 | -
CASSSGTGNEKLFF | TGTGCCAGCAGCTCTGGGACAGGGAATGAAAAACTGTTTTTT | - | TRBJ1-4 | TRBV5-4 | TRBD1
CASSPRRERFNTGELFF | TGTGCCAGCTCACCACGGCGGGAAAGATTCAACACCGGGGAGCTGTTTTTT | - | TRBJ2-2 | TRBV18 | -
CASRGGSYEQYF | TGCGCCAGCAGGGGAGGGTCTTACGAGCAGTACTTC | - | TRBJ2-7 | TRBV5-1 | TRBD2
CASSSFRGVLNNEQFF | TGTGCCAGCAGCTCCTTCAGGGGGGTACTAAACAATGAGCAGTTCTTC | - | TRBJ2-1 | TRBV11-2 | -
CASRPVPREAFF | TGTGCCAGCAGGCCCGTCCCTAGGGAAGCTTTCTTT | - | TRBJ1-1 | TRBV9 | -
CASSQSGAPGGDTQYF | TGTGCCAGCAGCCAGTCTGGGGCGCCGGGGGGAGATACGCAGTATTTT | - | TRBJ2-3 | TRBV4-2 | TRBD2